The 17 T cell receptor beta chains presented below share a single source sample, sequenced in a study of OX40 agonist ivuxolimab in advanced cancers. Method: immunoSEQ multiplex PCR; TCRdb's copy keeps in-frame clones and lacks some. The repertoire holds approximately 31,000 clones, over 60% seen once, with approximately 22% in the top ten. The material was CD4+ or CD8+ T cells sorted from blood, obtained in a trial of the OX40 agonist ivuxolimab. The receptors stem from an adult with an advanced solid tumor such as melanoma, head and neck, liver or kidney cancer.

This clone has just one count. V gene TRBV5-8 combines with J gene TRBJ2-1; TRBD2 aligns across 8 bases. CDR3 length: 14 residues. Trimming removed 2 bases from V and 9 bases from J; junction bases left unmatched: 7. CDR1 SGHTS and CDR2 YDEGEE come from the germline V gene. The CDR3 is CASSFGTSLAEQFF. The CDR3, as DNA: TGTGCCAGCAGCTTCGGGACTAGTCTGGCTGAGCAGTTCTTC.

V and J are TRBV19 and TRBJ2-7; TRBD1 might be the D (5 bases). Trimming took off 4 bases at V and 4 bases at J, with 11 bases between the two ends. The CDR3 length is 13 residues. Germline V gene lookup returns CDR1 LNHDA and CDR2 SQIVND (reference sequence). CDR3 loop: CASSRQGMYEQYF. CDR3 bases: TGTGCCAGTAGTAGGCAGGGAATGTACGAGCAGTACTTC.

CDR3 nucleotide sequence: TGTGCCAGCAGTACCCGACAGGGGGGGGAGACCCAGTACTTC. Protein sequence: CASSTRQGGETQYF. V and J are TRBV2 and TRBJ2-5; TRBD1 matches at 9 bases. The V gene end was trimmed by 5 bases and the J gene end by 5 bases; junction bases not matched to a gene: 6. The CDR3 spans 14 residues. Germline loops: CDR1 SNHLY, CDR2 FYNNEI. The entire variable domain, with the rest obtained from reference TRBV2 and TRBJ2-5, is as follows: EPEVTQTPSHQVTQMGQEVILRCVPISNHLYFYWYRQILGQKVEFLVSFYNNEISEKSEIFDDQFSVERPDGSNFTLKIRSTKLEDSAMYFCASSTRQGGETQYFGPGTRLLVL.

This clone has a single count. The chain links TRBV30 to TRBJ2-7; 12 nucleotides align to TRBD2. Per the germline V gene, CDR1 is GTSNPN and CDR2 is SVGIG (reference sequence). After removal of 2 bases from V and 13 bases from J, the junction contained 9 bases not matched to a gene. The CDR3 totals 13 residues. The CDR3, as DNA: TGTGCCTGGAGTTTAACAGGACTAGCGGGGTATTACTTC. It translates to CAWSLTGLAGYYF.

The J gene is TRBJ1-5, the V gene TRBV18; D is unclear. The ends were cut back, 3 bases at V and 0 bases at J, with 6 bases in the middle. The CDR3 has 14 residues. In germline, CDR1 is KGHSH, CDR2 LQKENI. The DNA for the CDR3 is TGTGCCAGCTCACCGCAGGATAGCAATCAGCCCCAGCATTTT. Translating it yields CASSPQDSNQPQHF.

This clone was observed a handful of times. The J gene is TRBJ2-1, the V gene TRBV4-1, with 9 nucleotides matching TRBD1. The CDR3 is 16 amino acids. With V trimmed by 6 bases and J by 1 base, 7 bases remained unmatched. Germline lookup yields CDR1 MGHRA and CDR2 YSYEKL. The DNA of the CDR3 is TGCGCCAGCAGTCGCTCCGGGACAGGGTCCTACAATGAGCAGTTCTTC. This encodes CASSRSGTGSYNEQFF.

Only a few counts were recorded for this clone. The rearrangement joins TRBV10-1 to TRBJ2-7; the D gene is possibly TRBD1 (5 bases). Per germline, CDR1 WNHNN and CDR2 SYGVQD (reference sequence). The V end was cut by 5 bases, the J end by 2 bases, with 13 bases between. CDR3 size: 14 residues. The DNA for the CDR3 is TGCGCCAGCAGTATTTGGCAGGGTCCCTACGAGCAGTACTTC. This translates into CASSIWQGPYEQYF.

The V and J genes are TRBV7-9 and TRBJ1-4, with D possibly TRBD1 on 6 matching bases. This CDR3 spans 15 amino acids. V was shortened by 3 bases and J by 6 bases, with 14 bases between the two germline ends. Germline lookup yields CDR1 SEHNR and CDR2 FQNEAQ (reference sequence). CDR3 sequence reads: CASSLAGAGDEKLFF. CDR3 coding DNA: TGTGCCAGCAGCTTGGCAGGGGCCGGAGATGAAAAACTGTTTTTT.

The chain employs TRBV2 and TRBJ2-5; D is ambiguous. Trimming stripped 3 bases from V and 1 base from J, with 9 bases between. Germline CDR1 SNHLY, CDR2 FYNNEI. The CDR3 has 14 amino acids. CDR3 sequence: CASSEVVGQETQYF. CDR3 nucleotide sequence: TGTGCCAGCAGTGAGGTTGTGGGCCAAGAGACCCAGTACTTC.

The CDR3 spells CASSLADRAYGYTF. DNA for the CDR3: TGTGCCAGCAGCTTAGCGGACAGGGCTTATGGCTACACCTTC. V and J are TRBV7-9 and TRBJ1-2; 8 nucleotides match TRBD1. The J segment lost 5 bases and the V segment lost 0 bases, leaving 2 bases of the junction unmatched. Germline assignment: CDR1 SEHNR and CDR2 FQNEAQ (reference sequence). CDR3 length equals 14 residues.

V gene TRBV4-1 combines with J gene TRBJ1-2; D gene uncertain. Germline V gene lookup returns CDR1 MGHRA and CDR2 YSYEKL. The CDR3 totals 14 residues. Deletions cut 1 base from V and 8 bases from J, with 14 bases between. The CDR3 bases are TGCGCCAGCAGCCAAGGGACGGACGGTTACGGCTACACCTTC. Its translation: CASSQGTDGYGYTF.

The chain has TRBV6-5 and TRBJ2-7, with D maybe TRBD1 (6 bases). This CDR3 contains 12 residues. Trimming took 5 bases from V and 7 from J, leaving 12 bases between them. CDR1 and CDR2 (germline): MNHEY, SVGAGI. CDR3 residues: CASSQGSGEQYF. DNA for the CDR3: TGTGCCAGCAGTCAGGGGTCTGGGGAGCAGTACTTC.

V is TRBV5-1 and J is TRBJ1-2; 7 bases match TRBD1. V gave up 3 bases and J gave up 1 base; unmatched junction bases: 3. The CDR3 spans 14 residues. CDR1 and CDR2 from the germline V gene are SGHRS and YFSETQ. This CDR3 is CASSSTGDNYGYTF. CDR3 DNA: TGCGCCAGCAGCTCCACAGGGGATAACTATGGCTACACCTTC. Variable domain in full (rest from reference TRBV5-1 and TRBJ1-2): KAGVTQTPRYLIKTRGQQVTLSCSPISGHRSVSWYQQTPGQGLQFLFEYFSETQRNKGNFPGRFSGRQFSNSRSEMNVSTLELGDSALYLCASSSTGDNYGYTFGSGTRLTVV.

In this sample, this clone turned up a few times. This chain uses TRBV6-5 with TRBJ1-1; weak D call: TRBD1 (5 bases). Trimming left V 6 bases short and J 6 bases short, with 20 bases between. This CDR3 spans 15 amino acids. The germline gives CDR1 MNHEY, CDR2 SVGAGI. The CDR3 loop reads CASSPTRGLRAEAFF. The CDR3 coding sequence is TGTGCCAGCAGCCCCACTCGGGGCCTGAGGGCTGAAGCTTTCTTT.

The V gene is TRBV5-6, the J gene TRBJ1-1, with TRBD1 matching 9 bases. With V trimmed by 4 bases and J by 7 bases, 2 bases remained unmatched. The germline gives CDR1 SGHDT, CDR2 YYEEEE. The CDR3 is 12 amino acids. CDR3 bases: TGTGCCAGCAGCCCGGACAGGGGTGAAGCTTTCTTT. Translation: CASSPDRGEAFF.

The rearrangement links TRBV11-2 to TRBJ1-4; a weak D match, TRBD1 (5 bases). V shed 5 bases and J shed 5 bases, with 15 bases lying between them. The CDR3 loop spans 15 amino acids. Germline V gene sequence: CDR1 SGHAT, CDR2 FQNNGV. The CDR3 reads CASSRGMAENEKLFF. CDR3 sequence (DNA): TGTGCCAGCAGCCGGGGGATGGCGGAGAATGAAAAACTGTTTTTT.

The chain's CDR3 is CASSYTGVENTEAFF. The CDR3 region has the DNA TGCGCCAGCAGCTATACAGGGGTGGAGAACACTGAAGCTTTCTTT. The rearrangement joins TRBV5-1 to TRBJ1-1; 7 bases are shared with TRBD1. V shed 3 bases and J 1 base; nucleotides not matched to a gene: 6. Germline CDR1 and CDR2: SGHRS and YFSETQ. This CDR3 comprises 15 residues.